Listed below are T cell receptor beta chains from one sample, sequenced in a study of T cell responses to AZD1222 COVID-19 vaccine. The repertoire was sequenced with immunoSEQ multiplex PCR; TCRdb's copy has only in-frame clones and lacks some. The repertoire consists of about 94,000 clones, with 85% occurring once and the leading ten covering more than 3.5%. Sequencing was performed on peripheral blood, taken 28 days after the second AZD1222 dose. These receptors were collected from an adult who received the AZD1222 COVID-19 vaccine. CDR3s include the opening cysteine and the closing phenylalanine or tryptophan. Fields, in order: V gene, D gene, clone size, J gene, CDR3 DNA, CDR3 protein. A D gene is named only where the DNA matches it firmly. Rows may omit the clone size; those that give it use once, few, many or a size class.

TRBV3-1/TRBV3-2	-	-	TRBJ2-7	TGTGCCAGCAGCCAGAGTGACGAGCAGTACTTC	CASSQSDEQYF
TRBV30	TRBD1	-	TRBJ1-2	TGTGCCTGGGACAGGGAGAATCGCTACACCTTC	CAWDRENRYTF
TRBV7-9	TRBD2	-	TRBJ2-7	TGTGCCAGCAGCTCGGGAGGGGGGGACGAGCAGTACTTC	CASSSGGGDEQYF
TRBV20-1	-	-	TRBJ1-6	TGCAGTGCTAGTTCAGGGAGCGGTGGTTCACCCCTCCACTTT	CSASSGSGGSPLHF
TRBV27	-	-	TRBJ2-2	TGTGCCAGCAGTCCTTGGGGGACCGGGGAGCTGTTTTTT	CASSPWGTGELFF
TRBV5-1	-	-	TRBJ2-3	TGCGCCAGCAGCCTGGAGGGGGAGGTGACGCAGTATTTT	CASSLEGEVTQYF
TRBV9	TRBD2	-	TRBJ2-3	TGTGCCAGCAGCGTAGGTAACGGGGGGGGCACAGATACGCAGTATTTT	CASSVGNGGGTDTQYF
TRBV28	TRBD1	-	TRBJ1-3	TGTGCCAGCAGTTGGGTGACAGGGAATCCAAACACCATATATTTT	CASSWVTGNPNTIYF
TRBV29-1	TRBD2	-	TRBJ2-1	TGCAGCGTCACCCTAGCGGGGCGCAACTACAATGAGCAGTTCTTC	CSVTLAGRNYNEQFF
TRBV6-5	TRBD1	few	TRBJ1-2	TGTGCCAGCACCACACGGGCAGGGGGCACTGGCTACACCTTC	CASTTRAGGTGYTF
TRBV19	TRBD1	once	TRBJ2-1	TGTGCCAGTAAGAGGGGGCCAAACTACAATGAGCAGTTCTTC	CASKRGPNYNEQFF
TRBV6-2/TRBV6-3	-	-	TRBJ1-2	TGTGCCAGCAGTCCCTCCCCAGACAGTGCCTATGGCTACACCTTC	CASSPSPDSAYGYTF
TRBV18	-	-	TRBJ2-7	TGTGCCAGCTCGCCAAAAAGAAGGGGTCCTATCTCCTACGAGCAGTACTTC	CASSPKRRGPISYEQYF
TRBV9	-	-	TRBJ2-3	TGTGCCAGCAGCGAACACCTGGGACTCCAAACAGATACGCAGTATTTT	CASSEHLGLQTDTQYF
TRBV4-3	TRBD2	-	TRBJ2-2	TGCGCCAGCAGCCAGGGGGGGTCGTGGGCGGCAAACACCGGGGAGCTGTTTTTT	CASSQGGSWAANTGELFF
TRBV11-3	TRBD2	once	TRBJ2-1	TGTGCCAGCAGCCGGGGGACTAGCGGGAGTAATGAGCAGTTCTTC	CASSRGTSGSNEQFF
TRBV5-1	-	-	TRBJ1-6	TGCGCCAGCAGCTTGGAGGGAAATAATTCACCCCTCCACTTT	CASSLEGNNSPLHF
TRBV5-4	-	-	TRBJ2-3	TGTGCCAGCAGCTCCCCTAGCGTGGGCACAGATACGCAGTATTTT	CASSSPSVGTDTQYF
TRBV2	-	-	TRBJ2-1	TGTGCCAGCAGTGACAGGTACGGTGAGCAGTTCTTC	CASSDRYGEQFF
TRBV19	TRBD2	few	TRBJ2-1	TGTGCCAGTAGGCCGGGACTAGTGATTAATGAGCAGTTCTTC	CASRPGLVINEQFF
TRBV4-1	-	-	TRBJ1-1	TGCGCCAGCAGCCAAGAAGCTGAGGCCGCCGGAGAAGCTTTCTTT	CASSQEAEAAGEAFF
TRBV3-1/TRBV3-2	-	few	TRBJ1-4	TGTGCCAGCAGCCAAGGGGGCTGGGCGGGGCTGAATGAAAAACTGTTTTTT	CASSQGGWAGLNEKLFF
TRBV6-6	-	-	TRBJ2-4	TGTGCCAGCAGAGCCCTTGCGGGTTGGAACATTCAGTACTTC	CASRALAGWNIQYF
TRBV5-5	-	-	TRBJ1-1	TGTGCCAGCAGCTTGGGGGCGAACACTGAAGCTTTCTTT	CASSLGANTEAFF
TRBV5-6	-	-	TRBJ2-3	TGTGCCAGCAGCTTGGCCTTCAGAAGCACAGATACGCAGTATTTT	CASSLAFRSTDTQYF
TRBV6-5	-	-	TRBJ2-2	TGTGCCAGCAACAGAGGGAACACCGGGGAGCTGTTTTTT	CASNRGNTGELFF
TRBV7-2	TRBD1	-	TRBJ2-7	TGTGCCAGCAGCCGCGGACAGGGAATCTACGAGCAGTACTTC	CASSRGQGIYEQYF
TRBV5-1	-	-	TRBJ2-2	TGCGCCAGCAGCTTAGAGGATACCGGGGAGCTGTTTTTT	CASSLEDTGELFF
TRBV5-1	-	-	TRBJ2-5	TGCGCCAGCAGCTGGGACCCTACGGGGACCCAGTACTTC	CASSWDPTGTQYF
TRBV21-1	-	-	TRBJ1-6	TGTGCCAGCAGCCCCCAGGGGACAGGGGGCGTCAAGAATAATTCACCCCTCCACTTT	CASSPQGTGGVKNNSPLHF
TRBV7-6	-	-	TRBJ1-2	TGTGCCAGCAGCTTAGGGGGAAGTGGCGGCTACACCTTC	CASSLGGSGGYTF
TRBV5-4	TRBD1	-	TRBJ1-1	TGTGCCAGCAGCTGGGGACAGGGGGACACTGAAGCTTTCTTT	CASSWGQGDTEAFF
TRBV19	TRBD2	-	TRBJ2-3	TGTGCCAGTAGGACGACTAGCGGGAGTGATACGCAGTATTTT	CASRTTSGSDTQYF
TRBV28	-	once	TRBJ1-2	TGTGCCAGCAGTTTCAGCGAGAACTATGGCTACACCTTC	CASSFSENYGYTF
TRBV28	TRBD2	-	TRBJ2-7	TGTGCCAGCAGTTTAGTAACTAGCGGGGACTTGAATTCCTACGAGCAGTACTTC	CASSLVTSGDLNSYEQYF
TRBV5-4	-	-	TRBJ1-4	TGTGCCAGCAGCTTGGAGTGGAGCGGAGAACTGTTTTTT	CASSLEWSGELFF
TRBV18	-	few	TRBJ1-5	TGTGCCAGCTCACCAAAAATCGATCAGCCCCAGCATTTT	CASSPKIDQPQHF
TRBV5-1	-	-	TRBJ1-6	TGCGCCAGCAGCACCGACAGAATCGCACCCCTCCACTTT	CASSTDRIAPLHF
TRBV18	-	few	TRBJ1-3	TGTGCCAGCTCACCACTCCCCCCGGACAGCCTCTCTGGAAACACCATATATTTT	CASSPLPPDSLSGNTIYF
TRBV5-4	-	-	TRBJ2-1	TGTGCCAGCAGCTTGGGGTTTGAGCAGTTCTTC	CASSLGFEQFF
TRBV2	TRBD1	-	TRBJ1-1	TGTGCCAGCAGCCCGGGACAGGGGGTGAACACTGAAGCTTTCTTT	CASSPGQGVNTEAFF
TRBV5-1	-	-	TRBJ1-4	TGCGCCAGCAGACCCGGGGGGGCAAGTAATGAAAAACTGTTTTTT	CASRPGGASNEKLFF